Each of the 25 T cell receptor beta chains below was sequenced from the same sample in a study of radiation and T cells in renal cell carcinoma. Time point given: blood 4 weeks post-SBRT, at nephrectomy. Indicated treatment: 15 Gy SBRT to primary tumor, nephrectomy 4 weeks later. This table comes from immunoSEQ multiplex PCR, and its TCRdb copy is limited to in-frame clones, with some not included. The table shows approximately 86,000 clones, with around 81% occurring only once. This material consisted of blood, taken from a patient whose treatment included radiotherapy and nephrectomy. The receptors here all came from a man aged 45-60 years with renal cell carcinoma.

This sequence joins TRBV5-3 and TRBJ2-5, with TRBD2 matching over 14 bases. TRBV5-3 is recorded as an ORF, its role being uncertain. J gave up 3 bases and V 5 bases, and 3 bases lay outside the gene matches. The CDR3 extends over 15 amino acids. The chain's CDR3 is CARRLGLAGEETQYF. In DNA form, the CDR3 reads TGTGCCAGAAGACTGGGACTAGCGGGGGAAGAGACCCAGTACTTC.

The gene calls are TRBV2 and TRBJ2-6; D is unresolved. The CDR3 covers 15 residues. The V gene's germline CDR1 is SNHLY and CDR2 FYNNEI. V shed 6 bases and J shed 0 bases, with 9 bases lying between them. In DNA form, the CDR3 reads TGTGCCAGCAGAAGACATGTCTCTGGGGCCAACGTCCTGACTTTC. Translated: CASRRHVSGANVLTF.

The genes are TRBV6-6 and TRBJ2-7, with TRBD1 matching 8 bases. V shed 4 bases, J shed 5 bases, and the junction held 10 bases outside the gene matches. Per the germline V gene, CDR1 is MNHNY and CDR2 is SVGAGI (reference sequence). This CDR3 is 15 amino acids long. For the CDR3, the DNA is TGTGCCAGCAGTTTCACCAGACAGGGGCAAAACGAGCAGTACTTC. This codes for CASSFTRQGQNEQYF.

The gene calls are TRBV10-2 and TRBJ2-1; TRBD2 aligns across 10 bases. From germline, CDR1 is WSHSY and CDR2 SAAADI. The CDR3 extends over 15 amino acids. Trimming removed 5 bases from V and 1 base from J; junction bases left unmatched: 2. CDR3 protein: CASSTTSGSYNEQFF. The CDR3 nucleotides read TGCGCCAGCAGTACGACTAGCGGGTCCTACAATGAGCAGTTCTTC.

The chain employs TRBV30 and TRBJ1-5; TRBD1 agrees at 7 bases. This CDR3 comprises 14 residues. Per the germline V gene, CDR1 is GTSNPN and CDR2 is SVGIG (reference sequence). The ends lost 0 bases at V and 6 bases at J; junction bases unmatched: 5. The CDR3 nucleotides read TGTGCCTGGAGTGTAGGGACAGACGGTCAGCCCCAGCATTTT. It specifies CAWSVGTDGQPQHF.

The chain is built from TRBV5-1 and TRBJ1-1, with D unresolved. The germline V gene has CDR1 SGHRS and CDR2 YFSETQ. The V gene lost 0 bases and the J gene lost 1 base, with 4 bases spanning the gap. This CDR3 is built from 13 residues. The CDR3 region is CASSLDQNTEAFF. CDR3 in DNA: TGCGCCAGCAGCTTGGATCAGAACACTGAAGCTTTCTTT.

This chain links TRBV7-9 with TRBJ1-2; possibly TRBD1 for D (6 bases). Trimming stripped 2 bases from V and 0 bases from J, with 10 bases between. CDR3 length: 15 residues. The germline V gene encodes CDR1 SEHNR and CDR2 FQNEAQ (reference sequence). The CDR3: CASSLLDRPNYGYTF. The DNA for the CDR3 is TGTGCCAGCAGCTTATTGGACAGACCTAACTATGGCTACACCTTC.

The chain links TRBV11-1 to TRBJ1-1; D unclear. CDR1 is SGHAT, CDR2 FQDESV, per germline (reference sequence). The CDR3 extends over 12 amino acids. The V gene lost 3 bases and the J gene lost 6 bases, with 8 bases spanning the gap. This chain's CDR3 is CASSFYGSEAFF. CDR3 in DNA: TGTGCCAGCAGCTTTTATGGGTCTGAAGCTTTCTTT.

CDR3 nucleotide sequence: TGTGCCATCGAGGGGACTAGCGGGTACAATGAGCAGTTCTTC. This gives the protein CAIEGTSGYNEQFF. This rearrangement joins TRBV6-1 to TRBJ2-1; TRBD2 matches at 12 bases. V trimming: 10 bases; J trimming: 4 bases; junction bases outside the gene matches: 5. Germline assignment: CDR1 MNHNS and CDR2 SASEGT. There are 14 residues in the CDR3.

This clone was found a few times. This rearrangement joins TRBV7-9 to TRBJ1-3; a weak D match, TRBD1 (6 bases). The CDR3 loop spans 15 amino acids. Germline V gives CDR1 SEHNR, CDR2 FQNEAQ (reference sequence). Trimming took 3 bases from V and 0 from J, leaving 9 bases between them. The CDR3 region has the DNA TGTGCCAGCAGCTTTGGGACAATCTCTGGAAACACCATATATTTT. It yields the protein CASSFGTISGNTIYF.

The V gene is TRBV6-1, the J gene TRBJ2-1; the D gene is possibly TRBD1 (6 bases). Germline CDR1 reads MNHNS; CDR2 reads SASEGT. The CDR3 consists of 15 residues. Trimming pared 3 bases from V and 0 bases from J, leaving 9 bases between. CDR3 nucleotide sequence: TGTGCCAGCAGTGAGTCAGGGGTCTCCTACAATGAGCAGTTCTTC. The encoded protein is CASSESGVSYNEQFF.

A few counts support this clone. The CDR3 region is CASSPPGFNEKLFF. For the CDR3, the DNA is TGTGCCAGCTCACCACCCGGGTTCAATGAAAAACTGTTTTTT. The V gene is TRBV18, the J gene TRBJ1-4; unclear D gene. CDR3 size: 14 residues. Germline CDR1 KGHSH, CDR2 LQKENI. V dropped 0 bases and J dropped 5 bases, with 7 bases sitting between them.

The chain uses TRBV27 and TRBJ2-3, with D possibly matching TRBD1 (5 bases). Germline CDR1 is MNHEY and CDR2 is SMNVEV (reference sequence). This CDR3 region has 14 residues. V dropped 5 bases and J dropped 3 bases, with 12 bases sitting between them. CDR3 amino acids: CASSLTESTDTQYF. CDR3 nucleotide sequence: TGTGCCAGCAGTCTGACAGAAAGTACAGATACGCAGTATTTT.

V is TRBV23-1 and J is TRBJ1-5, with 9 nucleotides matching TRBD1. TRBV23-1 is designated an ORF whose function remains uncertain. With 8 bases clipped from V and 4 bases from J, the junction kept 9 bases outside the gene matches. The CDR3 consists of 15 residues. DNA of the CDR3: TGCGCCAGCGGTCCGGGACAGGGAGTAAATCAGCCCCAGCATTTT. This translates into CASGPGQGVNQPQHF.

The chain couples TRBV2 to TRBJ1-2; D is possibly TRBD1 (6 bases). In germline, CDR1 is SNHLY, CDR2 FYNNEI. Deletions cut 2 bases from V and 4 bases from J, with 17 bases between. The CDR3 is 16 amino acids. The CDR3 loop reads CASSEIAAGAVYGYTF. Here the CDR3 DNA reads TGTGCCAGCAGTGAAATTGCGGCAGGGGCAGTCTATGGCTACACCTTC.

The V and J genes are TRBV19 and TRBJ2-3; weak D call: TRBD2 (5 bases). The CDR3 is made up of 16 amino acids. Germline V gives CDR1 LNHDA, CDR2 SQIVND (reference sequence). V was cut by 1 base and J by 1 base, with 12 bases left in between. The CDR3 coding sequence is TGTGCCAGTAGTATAGGGGTACGGACTGGCACAGATACGCAGTATTTT. It encodes CASSIGVRTGTDTQYF. Filled out from reference TRBV19 and TRBJ2-3, the complete variable domain reads DGGITQSPKYLFRKEGQNVTLSCEQNLNHDAMYWYRQDPGQGLRLIYYSQIVNDFQKGDIAEGYSVSREKKESFPLTVTSAQKNPTAFYLCASSIGVRTGTDTQYFGPGTRLTVL.

J is TRBJ2-5 and V is TRBV27; TRBD1 is a possible D gene (6 bases). V was cut by 6 bases and J by 5 bases, with 13 bases left in between. The CDR3 spans 13 residues. Per germline, CDR1 MNHEY and CDR2 SMNVEV (reference sequence). This CDR3 is CASRVQGAETQYF. CDR3 coding DNA: TGTGCCAGCAGGGTACAGGGAGCGGAGACCCAGTACTTC.

This chain joins TRBV19 and TRBJ1-5; no clear D. CDR1 LNHDA and CDR2 SQIVND come from the germline V gene (reference sequence). The V and J ends lost 3 bases and 1 base respectively, with 16 bases between them. This CDR3 spans 17 amino acids. CDR3 DNA: TGTGCCAGTAGTATGACCGGACCCCCGGGGAGCAATCAGCCCCAGCATTTT. It specifies CASSMTGPPGSNQPQHF.

The chain couples TRBV6-1 to TRBJ1-5; D is uncertain. There are 13 residues in the CDR3. The V gene lost 6 bases and the J gene lost 5 bases, with 11 bases spanning the gap. Germline loops: CDR1 MNHNS, CDR2 SASEGT. CDR3 in amino acids: CASRGNSDQPQHF. In DNA form, the CDR3 reads TGTGCCAGCAGAGGGAATTCTGATCAGCCCCAGCATTTT.

The chain joins TRBV2 to TRBJ2-3; D is unclear. Germline values: CDR1 SNHLY, CDR2 FYNNEI. Trimming took off 7 bases at V and 1 base at J, with 12 bases between the two ends. The CDR3 extends over 14 amino acids. Here the CDR3 reads CASKKSSGTDTQYF. The CDR3 DNA reads as TGTGCCAGCAAGAAGTCCTCTGGCACAGATACGCAGTATTTT.

Worth noting for this clone: A read error may account for a junction end that differs from germline. This chain connects TRBV10-2 to TRBJ2-7, with 7 bases lining up with TRBD2. Germline V gives CDR1 WSHSY, CDR2 SAAADI. This CDR3 is built from 17 residues. CDR3 loop: CASRERGLVPLSYKQYF. The CDR3 DNA reads as TGCGCCAGCAGGGAAAGAGGACTAGTTCCTTTGAGCTACAAGCAGTACTTC.

This chain uses TRBV6-5 with TRBJ2-1; D may be TRBD2 (6 bases). V was clipped by 1 base and J by 3 bases, with 7 bases between them. Per germline, CDR1 MNHEY and CDR2 SVGAGI. There are 14 residues in the CDR3. The CDR3 region has the DNA TGTGCCAGCAGTTACTGGGGACTCTACAATGAGCAGTTCTTC. Its translation is CASSYWGLYNEQFF.

This chain connects TRBV4-1 to TRBJ2-7, with 10 bases identical to TRBD1. Germline V CDR1 and CDR2: MGHRA, YSYEKL. CDR3 size: 15 residues. V shed 1 base and J 7 bases; nucleotides not matched to a gene: 7. The CDR3 DNA follows: TGCGCCAGCAGCCAAGGTTGGACAGGGGGGGATGAGCAGTACTTC. Protein product: CASSQGWTGGDEQYF.

This rearrangement joins TRBV7-9 to TRBJ1-1; D may be TRBD1 (5 bases). This CDR3 region has 16 residues. Germline V gene data show CDR1 as SEHNR and CDR2 as FQNEAQ (reference sequence). Trimming pared 5 bases from V and 2 bases from J, leaving 18 bases between. The CDR3 loop reads CASSLGRGKENTEAFF. The CDR3, as DNA: TGTGCCAGCAGCCTGGGGAGGGGTAAGGAAAACACTGAAGCTTTCTTT. The whole variable domain, remainder taken from reference TRBV7-9 and TRBJ1-1, is DTGVSQNPRHKITKRGQNVTFRCDPISEHNRLYWYRQTLGQGPEFLTYFQNEAQLEKSRLLSDRFSAERPKGSFSTLEIQRTEQGDSAMYLCASSLGRGKENTEAFFGQGTRLTVV.

This rearrangement joins TRBV7-3 to TRBJ1-1; maybe TRBD1 (5 bases). The CDR3 has 13 amino acids. With 2 bases removed from V and 8 bases from J, the gap between germline ends came to 12 bases. The germline V gene encodes CDR1 SGHTA and CDR2 FQGTGA. CDR3 nucleotide sequence: TGTGCCAGCAGCTTAGACCAGGGAAGGGAAGCTTTCTTT. Translating gives CASSLDQGREAFF.